This TCR beta chain was recovered during a study of technical replicates of blood from a few donors (dated by TCRdb to about 2017). As to this clone: This clone's antigen is unknown. No qualities accompany the bases; no much larger clone lies one base away.

For CDR1 and CDR2, the germline V gene (reference sequence) lists SEHNR and FQNEAQ. The CDR3 has 14 amino acids, counting the end cysteine and phenylalanine. The entry retains the CDR3 DNA only, 42 bases that are in frame from base 1. Cut back by 4 bases and 7 bases, the V and J ends lie 14 bases apart. To prepare the library, the immunoSEQ multiplex PCR assay was applied. TCRdb holds this immuneACCESS table with in-frame rearrangements only. Some clones are missing; in checked studies, unresolved V genes explain under half, and the rest has no known cause. The sample table lists some 80,000 clones, roughly 96% of them with a count of one. The ten largest clones take up 0.3% to 0.35% of the sample.

This receptor chain uses TRBV7-9 and TRBJ1-5; a tentative D call is TRBD1 (5 bases match). This TCR was sampled from a human donor in good health. Sequenced: T cells isolated from PBMCs. For the CDR3, the sequence is CASSSNQGDQPQHF. The sequenced DNA is TGTGCCAGCAGCTCTAACCAGGGTGACCAGCCCCAGCATTTT.